The rows below give T cell receptor beta chains drawn from one sample of a study of blood T cell repertoires in COVID-19. Assay: immunoSEQ multiplex PCR; the TCRdb copy retains only in-frame clones and omits some. The table includes about 36,000 clones, roughly 70% detected once. The sample was peripheral blood. The receptors were gathered from a man aged 70-80 years with COVID-19, enrolled during active disease. CDR3s include the opening cysteine and the closing phenylalanine or tryptophan. The order of the fields is D gene, J gene, clone size, V gene, CDR3 DNA, CDR3 protein. The D gene is left open where the match is weak. Some rows have no size entry. The others give once, few or many, or a class for an expanded clone.

d_gene: NA; j_gene: TRBJ2-6; abundance: few; v_gene: TRBV5-1; CDR3nt: TGCGCCAGCAGCTTGGGTGACAGCTCTGGGGCCAACGTCCTGACTTTC; CDR3aa: CASSLGDSSGANVLTF
d_gene: TRBD1; j_gene: TRBJ1-1; abundance: few; v_gene: TRBV30; CDR3nt: TGTGCCTGGAGTTTTGGACAGGGAGCTTCTGAAGCTTTCTTT; CDR3aa: CAWSFGQGASEAFF
d_gene: NA; j_gene: TRBJ2-7; abundance: NA; v_gene: TRBV6-6; CDR3nt: TGTGCCAGCTGGACAGCGGGGACCGCCTACGAGCAGTACTTC; CDR3aa: CASWTAGTAYEQYF
d_gene: NA; j_gene: TRBJ2-1; abundance: NA; v_gene: TRBV18; CDR3nt: TGTGCCAGCTCACCAATCAGGGGTGGTGAGCAGTTCTTC; CDR3aa: CASSPIRGGEQFF
d_gene: TRBD1; j_gene: TRBJ1-2; abundance: NA; v_gene: TRBV7-2; CDR3nt: TGTGCCAGCAGCTATGGACAGGGCCAGGGCTACACCTTC; CDR3aa: CASSYGQGQGYTF
d_gene: TRBD1; j_gene: TRBJ1-4; abundance: many; v_gene: TRBV5-4; CDR3nt: TGTGCCAGCAGCCTACAGGGGGCCGAGGAAAAACTGTTTTTT; CDR3aa: CASSLQGAEEKLFF
d_gene: NA; j_gene: TRBJ2-2; abundance: medium-sized; v_gene: TRBV19; CDR3nt: TGTGCCAGTTTTTTAACAGGGTTTAGCGGGGAGCTGTTTTTT; CDR3aa: CASFLTGFSGELFF
d_gene: NA; j_gene: TRBJ1-4; abundance: NA; v_gene: TRBV18; CDR3nt: TGTGCCAGCTCAGCGGACAGTGCAACTAATGAAAAACTGTTTTTT; CDR3aa: CASSADSATNEKLFF
d_gene: TRBD1; j_gene: TRBJ2-7; abundance: NA; v_gene: TRBV7-2; CDR3nt: TGTGCCAGCAGCCCCGGGACAGGGCGATGGGAGCAGTACTTC; CDR3aa: CASSPGTGRWEQYF
d_gene: NA; j_gene: TRBJ1-3; abundance: many; v_gene: TRBV29-1; CDR3nt: TGCAGCGCCACTCCGGGAGGGCGGGGAAACACCATATATTTT; CDR3aa: CSATPGGRGNTIYF
d_gene: NA; j_gene: TRBJ2-1; abundance: NA; v_gene: TRBV20-1; CDR3nt: TGCAGTGCTAGTTACCCAGAAACTACCTACAATGAGCAGTTCTTC; CDR3aa: CSASYPETTYNEQFF
d_gene: NA; j_gene: TRBJ1-5; abundance: NA; v_gene: TRBV7-2; CDR3nt: TGTGCCAGCAGCTTAGTGGGCAGTAGCAATCAGCCCCAGCATTTT; CDR3aa: CASSLVGSSNQPQHF
d_gene: NA; j_gene: TRBJ2-3; abundance: NA; v_gene: TRBV5-8; CDR3nt: TGTGCCAGCAGCTTCCAGGGGCCAGATACGCAGTATTTT; CDR3aa: CASSFQGPDTQYF
d_gene: TRBD1; j_gene: TRBJ2-1; abundance: NA; v_gene: TRBV3-1/TRBV3-2; CDR3nt: TGTGCCAGCAGGAGCGTTACAGGGGGCGGCAATGAGCAGTTCTTC; CDR3aa: CASRSVTGGGNEQFF
d_gene: NA; j_gene: TRBJ1-3; abundance: NA; v_gene: TRBV12-3/TRBV12-4; CDR3nt: TGTGCCAGCACCCGGGCTGGAAACACCATATATTTT; CDR3aa: CASTRAGNTIYF
d_gene: NA; j_gene: TRBJ1-5; abundance: once; v_gene: TRBV19; CDR3nt: TGTGCCAGTAGTCCTGATGGGGAGCAGCCCCAGCATTTT; CDR3aa: CASSPDGEQPQHF
d_gene: TRBD2; j_gene: TRBJ2-4; abundance: NA; v_gene: TRBV4-1; CDR3nt: TGCGCCAGCAGCCATGGGCGGGGGACGGGGGGGCCGGTAAACATTCAGTACTTC; CDR3aa: CASSHGRGTGGPVNIQYF
d_gene: TRBD2; j_gene: TRBJ2-7; abundance: NA; v_gene: TRBV5-1; CDR3nt: TGCGCCAGCAGCCAACTAGCGGGAGATCGGTTTTGGCCCTACGAGCAGTACTTC; CDR3aa: CASSQLAGDRFWPYEQYF
d_gene: TRBD1; j_gene: TRBJ2-3; abundance: NA; v_gene: TRBV5-1; CDR3nt: TGCGCCAGCAGAATCTTGGGGCAGGGGGCAGATACGCAGTATTTT; CDR3aa: CASRILGQGADTQYF
d_gene: TRBD1; j_gene: TRBJ2-7; abundance: once; v_gene: TRBV10-3; CDR3nt: TGTGCCATCAGTGAGTCGTTACAGGGGGGCTACGAGCAGTACTTC; CDR3aa: CAISESLQGGYEQYF
d_gene: TRBD2; j_gene: TRBJ2-2; abundance: NA; v_gene: TRBV19; CDR3nt: TGTGCCAGCGCGCACCGGGGGGACACCGGGGAGCTGTTTTTT; CDR3aa: CASAHRGDTGELFF
d_gene: TRBD1; j_gene: TRBJ2-1; abundance: NA; v_gene: TRBV10-3; CDR3nt: TGTGCCATCAGCGGGGACAGGGGGGGGAGCAATGAGCAGTTCTTC; CDR3aa: CAISGDRGGSNEQFF
d_gene: TRBD2; j_gene: TRBJ2-1; abundance: few; v_gene: TRBV7-3; CDR3nt: TGTGCCAGCAGCCTAGCGGGGGGGATCGATGAGCAGTTCTTC; CDR3aa: CASSLAGGIDEQFF
d_gene: TRBD1; j_gene: TRBJ1-5; abundance: once; v_gene: TRBV16; CDR3nt: TGTGCCAGCAGCGCCTACAGGGGTCGAGGGCAGCCCCAGCATTTT; CDR3aa: CASSAYRGRGQPQHF
d_gene: NA; j_gene: TRBJ2-7; abundance: NA; v_gene: TRBV19; CDR3nt: TGTGCCAGTAGATTCGGAAAAGGGGGGGACTACGAGCAGTACTTC; CDR3aa: CASRFGKGGDYEQYF
d_gene: TRBD2; j_gene: TRBJ2-3; abundance: NA; v_gene: TRBV7-3; CDR3nt: TGTGCCAGCAGCTTGACTAGCGGGATGAGCACAGATACGCAGTATTTT; CDR3aa: CASSLTSGMSTDTQYF
d_gene: NA; j_gene: TRBJ2-3; abundance: NA; v_gene: TRBV10-2; CDR3nt: TGCGCCAGCGCCGACAGGTCTAGCACAGATACGCAGTATTTT; CDR3aa: CASADRSSTDTQYF
d_gene: TRBD1; j_gene: TRBJ2-1; abundance: NA; v_gene: TRBV6-6; CDR3nt: TGTGCCAGCAGTTTCCCCGGACAGGGTTATTATGAGCAGTTCTTC; CDR3aa: CASSFPGQGYYEQFF
d_gene: NA; j_gene: TRBJ2-7; abundance: NA; v_gene: TRBV19; CDR3nt: TGTGCCAGTAGTATCGGCAGGGAAGGATACGAGCAGTACTTC; CDR3aa: CASSIGREGYEQYF
d_gene: TRBD2; j_gene: TRBJ2-3; abundance: NA; v_gene: TRBV11-2; CDR3nt: TGTGCCAGCAGCTTAGATTGGTCGACTAGCGGGTTCGATACGCAGTATTTT; CDR3aa: CASSLDWSTSGFDTQYF
d_gene: NA; j_gene: TRBJ2-1; abundance: medium-sized; v_gene: TRBV11-3; CDR3nt: TGTGCCAGCAGCCGGAAGGGGGGGAATGAGCAGTTCTTC; CDR3aa: CASSRKGGNEQFF
d_gene: NA; j_gene: TRBJ1-1; abundance: NA; v_gene: TRBV21-1; CDR3nt: TGTGCCAGCAACAGACAGGGCGGGAACACTGAAGCTTTCTTT; CDR3aa: CASNRQGGNTEAFF
d_gene: NA; j_gene: TRBJ1-2; abundance: NA; v_gene: TRBV5-6; CDR3nt: TGTGCCAGCAGCCGAGACAGGTCCTATGGCTACACCTTC; CDR3aa: CASSRDRSYGYTF
d_gene: TRBD1; j_gene: TRBJ1-1; abundance: NA; v_gene: TRBV5-1; CDR3nt: TGCGCCAGCAGCAGGGACAGGGTCATGAACACTGAAGCTTTCTTT; CDR3aa: CASSRDRVMNTEAFF
d_gene: TRBD2; j_gene: TRBJ2-1; abundance: NA; v_gene: TRBV7-9; CDR3nt: TGTGCCAGCAGCGACCAAGGGACTAGCGCTGGGGCAGAGCAGTTCTTC; CDR3aa: CASSDQGTSAGAEQFF
d_gene: TRBD2; j_gene: TRBJ2-7; abundance: NA; v_gene: TRBV19; CDR3nt: TGTGCCAGTAGTCCCCTGACTAGCGGGAGCTCCTACGAGCAGTACTTC; CDR3aa: CASSPLTSGSSYEQYF
d_gene: NA; j_gene: TRBJ1-1; abundance: NA; v_gene: TRBV18; CDR3nt: TGTGCCAGCTCAACTCACAGGGAGGGGACTGAAGCTTTCTTT; CDR3aa: CASSTHREGTEAFF
d_gene: NA; j_gene: TRBJ1-3; abundance: NA; v_gene: TRBV6-5; CDR3nt: TGTGCCAGCACCAAGGACTTCTCTGGAAACACCATATATTTT; CDR3aa: CASTKDFSGNTIYF
d_gene: TRBD1; j_gene: TRBJ2-1; abundance: NA; v_gene: TRBV19; CDR3nt: TGTGCCAGTAGTGACGGACAGGGGGCGTGGAATGAGCAGTTCTTC; CDR3aa: CASSDGQGAWNEQFF
d_gene: NA; j_gene: TRBJ1-6; abundance: NA; v_gene: TRBV12-5; CDR3nt: TGTGCTAGTGGTTTGGTAAACAGGGACTACTCACCCCTCCACTTT; CDR3aa: CASGLVNRDYSPLHF
d_gene: NA; j_gene: TRBJ1-1; abundance: few; v_gene: TRBV25-1; CDR3nt: TGTGCCAGCAGTGAAAGGATGGGCACGGAAGCTTTCTTT; CDR3aa: CASSERMGTEAFF
d_gene: NA; j_gene: TRBJ1-2; abundance: few; v_gene: TRBV7-2; CDR3nt: TGTGCCAGCAGCTTAAGTGAGTTTACGAGCTATGGCTACACCTTC; CDR3aa: CASSLSEFTSYGYTF
d_gene: NA; j_gene: TRBJ1-2; abundance: NA; v_gene: TRBV12-3/TRBV12-4; CDR3nt: TGTGCCAGTGCAGGTTCCTATGGCTACACCTTC; CDR3aa: CASAGSYGYTF
d_gene: NA; j_gene: TRBJ1-2; abundance: few; v_gene: TRBV9; CDR3nt: TGTGCCAGCAGCGTACTCACCGGGGGAAGTCCCTATGGCTACACCTTC; CDR3aa: CASSVLTGGSPYGYTF
d_gene: NA; j_gene: TRBJ1-5; abundance: once; v_gene: TRBV3-1/TRBV3-2; CDR3nt: TGTGCCAGCAGCCCAATGACAGACAATCAGCCCCAGCATTTT; CDR3aa: CASSPMTDNQPQHF